Listed below are T cell receptor beta chains from one sample, sequenced in a study of prognosis after radiotherapy for stage I lung cancer. TCRdb re-called the multiplex PCR reads with MiXCR, one entry per CDR3 protein. The sample includes more than 30,000 distinct CDR3 sequences, roughly two fifths seen only once; the top ten take 15%. Sequenced here: PBMCs, sampled before or after stereotactic body radiation therapy (not recorded which). These receptors were taken from a donor at least 50 years old with non-small cell lung cancer. The CDR3 runs from the conserved cysteine through the conserved F or W. The order of the fields is J gene, clone size, D gene, V gene, CDR3 DNA, CDR3 protein. A D gene is named only where the DNA matches it firmly. Some rows have no size entry. The others give once, few or many, or a class for an expanded clone.

j_call: TRBJ1-5
clone_size: many
d_call: .
v_call: TRBV20-1
cdr3_nt: TGCAGTGCTAGATACCCCTTCGGCACAGCTGCTCATCAGCCCCAGCATTTT
cdr3_aa: CSARYPFGTAAHQPQHF

j_call: TRBJ2-7
clone_size: .
d_call: .
v_call: TRBV7-9
cdr3_nt: TGTTCCAGCAGCCCTAGAGGGCAGCTACGCGAGCAGTACTTC
cdr3_aa: CSSSPRGQLREQYF

j_call: TRBJ2-6
clone_size: many
d_call: TRBD1
v_call: TRBV9
cdr3_nt: TGTGCCAGCAGCCCACGACAGGGGGCGGCTGGGGCCAACGTCCTGACTTTC
cdr3_aa: CASSPRQGAAGANVLTF

j_call: TRBJ1-1
clone_size: many
d_call: .
v_call: TRBV15
cdr3_nt: TGTGCCACCAGCAATGATTGGGATGGGAGCACTGAAGCTTTCTTT
cdr3_aa: CATSNDWDGSTEAFF

j_call: TRBJ1-5
clone_size: many
d_call: TRBD1
v_call: TRBV28
cdr3_nt: TGTGCCAGCAGGCCAGACAGGGGCGATAGCAATCAGCCCCAGCATTTT
cdr3_aa: CASRPDRGDSNQPQHF

j_call: TRBJ2-7
clone_size: .
d_call: .
v_call: TRBV7-2
cdr3_nt: TGTGCCAGCAGCCCCTCCCGAAGCTCCTACGAGCAGTACTTC
cdr3_aa: CASSPSRSSYEQYF

j_call: TRBJ1-3
clone_size: many
d_call: .
v_call: TRBV5-6
cdr3_nt: TGTGCCAGCAGCCGTCTGACAGCGTCTGGAAACACCATATATTTT
cdr3_aa: CASSRLTASGNTIYF

j_call: TRBJ2-7
clone_size: .
d_call: .
v_call: TRBV6-1
cdr3_nt: TGTGCCAGCAACAGACGGGGCTCTGGCGAGCAGTACTTC
cdr3_aa: CASNRRGSGEQYF

j_call: TRBJ1-4
clone_size: many
d_call: .
v_call: TRBV5-1
cdr3_nt: TGCGCCAGCAATGAGGGGGTAGATGAAAAACTGTTTTTT
cdr3_aa: CASNEGVDEKLFF

j_call: TRBJ1-2
clone_size: many
d_call: .
v_call: TRBV4-1
cdr3_nt: TGCGCCAGCAGCCAAGAAGTCAAGGGGAATGGCTACACCTTC
cdr3_aa: CASSQEVKGNGYTF

j_call: TRBJ2-5
clone_size: .
d_call: .
v_call: TRBV11-3
cdr3_nt: TGTGCCAGCAGCTTACAGGGCCAGGGGACCCAGTACTTC
cdr3_aa: CASSLQGQGTQYF

j_call: TRBJ1-4
clone_size: many
d_call: .
v_call: TRBV6-1
cdr3_nt: TGTGCCAGCAGACCGGGGGCCGGCGAAAAACTGTTTTTT
cdr3_aa: CASRPGAGEKLFF

j_call: TRBJ1-1
clone_size: medium-sized
d_call: TRBD1
v_call: TRBV6-1
cdr3_nt: TGTGCCAGCAGTGTGGGACAGGAGAACACTGAAGCTTTCTTT
cdr3_aa: CASSVGQENTEAFF

j_call: TRBJ2-5
clone_size: .
d_call: TRBD1
v_call: TRBV5-8
cdr3_nt: TGTGCCAGCAGCTCTGGACAGGTCGGGCAGACCCAGTACTTC
cdr3_aa: CASSSGQVGQTQYF

j_call: TRBJ2-2
clone_size: .
d_call: .
v_call: TRBV9
cdr3_nt: TGTGCCAGCAGGAAAAGGGCGAACGACGGGGAGCTGTTTTTT
cdr3_aa: CASRKRANDGELFF